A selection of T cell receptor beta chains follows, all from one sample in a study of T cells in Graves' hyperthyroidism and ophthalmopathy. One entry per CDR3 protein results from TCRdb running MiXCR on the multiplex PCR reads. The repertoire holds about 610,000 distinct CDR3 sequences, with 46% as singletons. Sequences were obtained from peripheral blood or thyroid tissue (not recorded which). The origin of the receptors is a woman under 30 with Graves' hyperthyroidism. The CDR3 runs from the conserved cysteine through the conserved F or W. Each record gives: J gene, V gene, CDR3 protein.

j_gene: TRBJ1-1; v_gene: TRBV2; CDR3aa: CASSDRQGAGNTEASF
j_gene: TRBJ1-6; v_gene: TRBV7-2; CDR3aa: CASSTGTVEYSPLHF
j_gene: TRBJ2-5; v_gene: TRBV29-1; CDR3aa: CSVPAGVAGVFETQYF
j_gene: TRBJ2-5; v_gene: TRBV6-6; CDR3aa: CASSYAGGSQETQYF
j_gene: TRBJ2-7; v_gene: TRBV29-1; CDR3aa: CSSSTGGSYEQYF
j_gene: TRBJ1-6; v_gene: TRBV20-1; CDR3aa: CSARETGGRNSPLHF
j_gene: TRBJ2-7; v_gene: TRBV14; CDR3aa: CASSQKQRSPYEQYF
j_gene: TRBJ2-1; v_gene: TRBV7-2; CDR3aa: CASSGNSYNEQFF
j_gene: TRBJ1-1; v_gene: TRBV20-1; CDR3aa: CSAPDRDTEAFF
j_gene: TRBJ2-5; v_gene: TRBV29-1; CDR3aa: CSERSEGPQETQYF
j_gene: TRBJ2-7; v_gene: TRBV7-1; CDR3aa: CASSSLAGEPNEQYF
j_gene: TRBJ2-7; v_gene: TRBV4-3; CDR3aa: CASSQGTSGIDEQYF
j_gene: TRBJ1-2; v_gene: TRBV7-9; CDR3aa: CASSSRNNEQDGYTF